This passage covers 15 T cell receptor beta chains from one sample sequenced in a study of T cell changes during pregnancy in multiple sclerosis. Sequencing was performed with immunoSEQ multiplex PCR; in TCRdb, only in-frame clones are kept and a portion is missing. Seen here are about 40,000 clones, roughly 87% observed once, and the top ten hold roughly 1.1%. The sequencing used CD4+ T cells from peripheral blood mononuclear cells, collected after pregnancy. The receptors stem from a female donor with multiple sclerosis, enrolled in a pregnancy study.

This chain connects TRBV6-1 to TRBJ1-2; TRBD1 matches at 7 bases. The CDR3 has 13 amino acids. The trim removed 6 bases at V and 2 bases at J, leaving 3 bases unmatched. Germline assignment: CDR1 MNHNS and CDR2 SASEGT. CDR3 sequence: CASRGTANYGYTF. The CDR3 bases are TGTGCCAGCAGGGGGACAGCGAACTATGGCTACACCTTC.

The chain recombines TRBV5-1 with TRBJ2-6; TRBD1 might be the D (6 bases). The V end lost 2 bases, the J end lost 4 bases, and 10 bases lay between the germline ends. The CDR3 contains 15 residues. Germline V gene lookup returns CDR1 SGHRS and CDR2 YFSETQ. The CDR3 protein is CASSLQGPGANVLTF. The CDR3 DNA is TGCGCCAGCAGCTTACAGGGTCCCGGGGCCAACGTCCTGACTTTC. The whole variable domain, filled in from reference TRBV5-1 and TRBJ2-6, reads KAGVTQTPRYLIKTRGQQVTLSCSPISGHRSVSWYQQTPGQGLQFLFEYFSETQRNKGNFPGRFSGRQFSNSRSEMNVSTLELGDSALYLCASSLQGPGANVLTFGAGSRLTVL.

The rearrangement links TRBV29-1 to TRBJ2-6, with unresolved D. Germline V gene sequence: CDR1 SQVTM, CDR2 ANQGSEA. Trimming pared 4 bases from V and 0 bases from J, leaving 4 bases between. The CDR3 totals 13 residues. CDR3 protein: CSVAVSGANVLTF. Written as DNA, the CDR3 is TGCAGCGTTGCGGTCTCTGGGGCCAACGTCCTGACTTTC.

The chain has TRBV7-2 and TRBJ2-4; TRBD2 aligns across 10 bases. The CDR3 is made up of 15 amino acids. Germline values: CDR1 SGHTA, CDR2 FQGNSA. V trimming: 4 bases; J trimming: 3 bases; junction bases outside the gene matches: 3. CDR3 sequence: CASSSQREGKNIQYF. As DNA, the CDR3 is TGTGCCAGCAGCTCCCAGCGGGAGGGCAAAAACATTCAGTACTTC.

The chain couples TRBV7-9 to TRBJ2-3, with a weak D call TRBD1 (6 bases). The CDR3 has 15 amino acids. Trimming stripped 2 bases from V and 5 bases from J, with 14 bases between. Germline lookup yields CDR1 SEHNR and CDR2 FQNEAQ (reference sequence). The CDR3 DNA follows: TGTGCCAGCAGCTTAACGACAGGCCGTGGAGATACGCAGTATTTT. Its protein product is CASSLTTGRGDTQYF.

The genes are TRBV10-3 and TRBJ2-5, with 8 bases lining up with TRBD2. With 6 bases clipped from V and 6 bases from J, the junction kept 9 bases outside the gene matches. CDR3 length: 14 amino acids. Per the germline V gene, CDR1 is ENHRY and CDR2 is SYGVKD. The CDR3 loop reads CAIRSQRESKTQYF. The CDR3 DNA reads as TGTGCCATCAGGAGTCAGCGGGAGTCAAAGACCCAGTACTTC.

The rearrangement links TRBV11-1 to TRBJ2-1; D remains unclear. Trimming removed 4 bases from V and 4 bases from J, with 5 bases in between. The length of the CDR3 is 12 residues. The germline gives CDR1 SGHAT, CDR2 FQDESV (reference sequence). CDR3 sequence: CASSSTYNEQFF. The DNA of the CDR3 is TGTGCCAGCAGCTCCACTTACAATGAGCAGTTCTTC.

This clone has a single count. The chain uses TRBV5-4 and TRBJ1-3; D is undetermined. CDR3 size: 17 residues. Per the germline V gene, CDR1 is SGHNT and CDR2 is YYREEE (reference sequence). V dropped 0 bases and J dropped 2 bases, with 15 bases sitting between them. CDR3 bases: TGTGCCAGCAGCTTGGGATCTGGGAGAGGCGCTGGAAACACCATATATTTT. This gives the protein CASSLGSGRGAGNTIYF.

The V call is TRBV6-5, the J call TRBJ1-2; 7 positions match TRBD1. Looked up from germline, CDR1 is MNHEY and CDR2 is SVGAGI. The V segment lost 0 bases and the J segment 1 base; nucleotides outside the gene matches: 2. This CDR3 comprises 15 residues. In DNA, the CDR3 is TGTGCCAGCAGTTACTCGAGACAGGGTAACTATGGCTACACCTTC. Translating gives CASSYSRQGNYGYTF.

V gene TRBV30 combines with J gene TRBJ1-5; unclear D gene. This CDR3 is 14 amino acids long. In germline, CDR1 is GTSNPN, CDR2 SVGIG (reference sequence). Trimming removed 4 bases from V and 3 bases from J, with 13 bases in between. For the CDR3, the DNA is TGTGCCTGGAAGAGAGAGACTCTCAATCAGCCCCAGCATTTT. It yields the protein CAWKRETLNQPQHF. Drawing the rest from reference TRBV30 and TRBJ1-5, the complete variable domain is SQTIHQWPATLVQPVGSPLSLECTVEGTSNPNLYWYRQAAGRGLQLLFYSVGIGQISSEVPQNLSASRPQDRQFILSSKKLLLSDSGFYLCAWKRETLNQPQHFGDGTRLSIL.

V is TRBV6-4 and J is TRBJ2-2; weak D call: TRBD2 (5 bases). Germline-derived CDR1 and CDR2 are MRHNA and SNTAGT. The CDR3 totals 16 residues. V shed 2 bases and J shed 1 base, with 11 bases lying between them. The CDR3 spells CASSDRAALNTGELFF. The CDR3 region has the DNA TGTGCCAGCAGTGACCGAGCGGCCTTGAACACCGGGGAGCTGTTTTTT.

The gene calls are TRBV28 and TRBJ2-7; TRBD1 aligns across 7 bases. The CDR3 length is 14 residues. Trimming at V came to 6 bases and at J to 5 bases, leaving 10 bases not matched to a gene. Germline V gene lookup returns CDR1 MDHEN and CDR2 SYDVKM. The CDR3 protein is CASRTLGQWHEQYF. The CDR3 DNA is TGTGCCAGCAGGACTCTGGGACAGTGGCACGAGCAGTACTTC.

The chain carries TRBV5-1 and TRBJ2-3; 8 bases map to TRBD2. V lost 5 bases, J lost 6 bases, and 8 bases stayed unmatched. Germline V gene data show CDR1 as SGHRS and CDR2 as YFSETQ. CDR3 length: 14 residues. In DNA form, the CDR3 reads TGCGCCAGCAGGACGGGAGGGCCGGTTGATACGCAGTATTTT. Translation: CASRTGGPVDTQYF.

The chain joins TRBV18 to TRBJ2-1, with TRBD1 matching 9 bases. The CDR3 has 12 amino acids. The germline gives CDR1 KGHSH, CDR2 LQKENI. Trimming removed 4 bases from V and 10 bases from J; junction bases left unmatched: 2. The CDR3 is CASSLTGGEQFF. DNA for the CDR3: TGTGCCAGCTCACTAACAGGGGGCGAGCAGTTCTTC.

The rearrangement links TRBV5-6 to TRBJ2-5, with D possibly being TRBD1 (6 bases). This CDR3 spans 14 amino acids. Trimming stripped 0 bases from V and 2 bases from J, with 8 bases between. The germline CDR1 and CDR2 sequences are SGHDT and YYEEEE. CDR3 sequence (DNA): TGTGCCAGCAGCTTGGTGGGGGCACAAGAGACCCAGTACTTC. It translates to CASSLVGAQETQYF.